This TCR beta chain appears in the sequencing data of a study of cytomegalovirus exposure and HLA in healthy donors. Study outcomes and limitations: In a later analysis, HLA-C alleles had the fewest associated TCRs, DRB1 alleles the most. Reports credit the classifier with highly specific, highly sensitive diagnosis of cytomegalovirus status.

Primers included in the PCR were 60 Vbeta and 13 Jbeta primers. Sequencing was performed with immunoSEQ multiplex PCR; in TCRdb, only in-frame clones are kept and a portion is missing. Of nearly 110,000 clones in the sample, approximately 82% are singletons; the top ten hold approximately 2.4%. As concerns this clone: Its matching antigen is unknown.

This CDR3 comprises 12 residues. Sequences were obtained from PBMCs. The V gene is TRBV6-7, the J gene TRBJ2-5; 8 nucleotides agree with TRBD1. The DNA end is more similar to TRBJ2-7, so the J call may be wrong. TRBV6-7 is noted as an ORF with a role that remains uncertain. The clonotype comes from a man in his forties or fifties in good health and CMV-seronegative. The CDR3 DNA is TGTGCTGAAGGACAGGGCTCCTACGAGCAGTACTTC. This gives the protein CAEGQGSYEQYF.